This is a list of T cell receptor beta chains from one sample in a study of T cell repertoires in cytomegalovirus infection. These receptors' targets are unknown. TCRdb reprocessed the reads with MiXCR, giving one entry per CDR3 protein. The sample comprises some 920,000 distinct CDR3 sequences, about a third of which are singletons, and around an eighth rests with the top ten. This specimen was cultured CD8+ T cells from PBMCs, taken from culture after CMV antigen stimulation. The receptors stem from a human donor in good health (CMV status not recorded). Some clones in this sample may be carry-over from other donors' samples. Both conserved end residues are part of each CDR3. The D gene is left open where the match is weak. Expanded clones get a size class; other rows say once, few or many, or leave the size out.

>-|TRBV7-9|TRBJ2-1|TRBD2
TGTGCCAGCAGAATGGTGCCGGCGACTAGCGGTTACAATGAGCAGTTCTTC
CASRMVPATSGYNEQFF
>-|TRBV12-3/TRBV12-4|TRBJ2-7|-
TGTGCCAGCACCGCCGGGGTAGGAGAGCAGTACTTC
CASTAGVGEQYF
>-|TRBV2|TRBJ2-3|-
TGTGCCGCCTCCGGGGGAAGGGGTAGCACAGATACGCAGTATTTT
CAASGGRGSTDTQYF
>-|TRBV20-1|TRBJ1-2|-
TGCAGTGCTAGACTATCAAACGGGCCATTTGTCTATGGCTACACCTTC
CSARLSNGPFVYGYTF
>many|TRBV7-2|TRBJ1-4|-
TGTGCCAGCAGCCTATCATCGCTCTGGGATGAAAAACTGTTTTTT
CASSLSSLWDEKLFF
>few|TRBV27|TRBJ1-2|-
TGTGCCAGCAGTGATTCGAAGAGATCGAACTATGGCTACACCTTC
CASSDSKRSNYGYTF
>many|TRBV7-8|TRBJ2-3|TRBD2
TGTGCCAGCTCTCCGGGGGGGTGGACAGATACGCAGTATTTT
CASSPGGWTDTQYF
>few|TRBV6-6|TRBJ2-3|TRBD1
TGTGCCTCCTCTCTCCCGGGACAGGGATTCTCGGGAGATACGCAGTATTTT
CASSLPGQGFSGDTQYF
>-|TRBV4-1|TRBJ1-4|-
TGCGCCAGCAGCCAAGATTTAGGGGGAAAACTGTTTTTT
CASSQDLGGKLFF
>-|TRBV2|TRBJ1-2|-
TGTGCCAACCAGTCAGGGGACGGTGGCTACACCTTC
CANQSGDGGYTF
>few|TRBV27|TRBJ2-3|-
TGTGCCAGCAGTGCGGGCCTGAGACCGGATACGCAGTATTTT
CASSAGLRPDTQYF
>-|TRBV7-6|TRBJ2-1|TRBD2
TGTGCCAGCAGCTTTGGACTAGCGGGGTCTGAGCAGTTCTTC
CASSFGLAGSEQFF
>-|TRBV20-1|TRBJ2-7|TRBD2
TGCAGTGCGGGGAGGGCGAGGGAGCAGTACTTC
CSAGRAREQYF
>few|TRBV7-9|TRBJ2-5|-
TGTGCCAGCAGCCCGACAGGCTCGAGGGCCCAGTACTTC
CASSPTGSRAQYF
>-|TRBV28|TRBJ2-3|-
TGTGCCAGCAGTTTCCTGGGGTTAGATACGCAGTATTTT
CASSFLGLDTQYF
>-|TRBV11-1|TRBJ1-1|-
TGTGCCAGCAGCCCCCAGGCCATGAACACTGAAGCTTTCTTT
CASSPQAMNTEAFF
>-|TRBV25-1|TRBJ2-3|-
TGTGCCAGCAGTACGACACTCACAGATACGCAGTATTTT
CASSTTLTDTQYF
>many|TRBV6-1|TRBJ1-1|-
TGTGCCAGCAGTGACCCGGAAGCTTTCTTT
CASSDPEAFF
>-|TRBV7-8|TRBJ2-7|-
TGTGCCAGCAACATAGCAGCATTCTCCTACGAGCAGTACTTC
CASNIAAFSYEQYF
>few|TRBV10-3|TRBJ1-1|TRBD1
TGTGCCATCGAGGGGGCCGAAGGCACTGAAGCTTTCTTT
CAIEGAEGTEAFF
>few|TRBV12-3/TRBV12-4|TRBJ2-3|-
TGTGCCAGCAGAGATCTAGGTTCCCCAGATACGCAGTATTTT
CASRDLGSPDTQYF
>few|TRBV7-3|TRBJ1-1|-
TGTGCCAGCAGCTTACAACAGGGCACCTCTGAAGCTTTCTTT
CASSLQQGTSEAFF
>-|TRBV27|TRBJ1-2|TRBD1
TGTGCCAGCAGTTTAGCGACCGGGACAGATTATGGCTACACCTTC
CASSLATGTDYGYTF
>few|TRBV27|TRBJ2-1|TRBD1
TGTGCCAGCAGTTTGGAGACAGGGGGCTTGGACAATGAGCAGTTCTTC
CASSLETGGLDNEQFF
>-|TRBV18|TRBJ1-1|-
TGTGCCAGCTCACCAGGACAGAGCGGGGCCTTGAACACTGAAGCTTTCTTT
CASSPGQSGALNTEAFF
>many|TRBV12-3/TRBV12-4|TRBJ2-2|-
TGTGCCAGCAGCCCATCGGGGACCGGGGAGCTGTTTTTT
CASSPSGTGELFF
>-|TRBV7-6|TRBJ2-5|-
TGTGCCAGCAGCCTTACTTCGGTTGGTGAGACCCAGTACTTC
CASSLTSVGETQYF
>-|TRBV7-9|TRBJ1-1|-
TGTGCCAGCAGCTCCGCAGGGTACACTGAAGCTTTCTTT
CASSSAGYTEAFF
>few|TRBV4-2|TRBJ2-1|-
TGTGCCAGCAGCCAACGGTCGGATGAGCAGTTCTTC
CASSQRSDEQFF
>-|TRBV6-2/TRBV6-3|TRBJ2-2|-
TGTGCCAGCAGTTTTGAGTGGGCCGGGGAGCTGTTTTTT
CASSFEWAGELFF
>-|TRBV3-1|TRBJ2-1|TRBD2
TGTGCCAGCAGCCGCCCGGGACTAGTCGGTAATGAGCAGTTCTTC
CASSRPGLVGNEQFF
>few|TRBV4-1|TRBJ2-5|-
TGCGCCAGCAGCCTAGATACGGGGGCCCAAGAGACCCAGTACTTC
CASSLDTGAQETQYF
>many|TRBV7-2|TRBJ2-2|-
TGTGCCAGCAGCCCGACAGGTTCTTACGGGGAGCTGTTTTTT
CASSPTGSYGELFF
>-|TRBV6-6|TRBJ2-3|-
TGTGCCAGCAGTCCATTCACGAGGGGCGGGACAGATACGCAGTATTTT
CASSPFTRGGTDTQYF
>-|TRBV7-8|TRBJ2-7|TRBD2
TGTGCCAGCAGCTTAGGACTAGCGGGGGCGAACTCCTACGAGCAGTACTTC
CASSLGLAGANSYEQYF
>-|TRBV12-3/TRBV12-4|TRBJ2-3|-
TGTGCCAGTAAAGGTTTCCCCGGCACAGATACGCAGTATTTT
CASKGFPGTDTQYF
>-|TRBV27|TRBJ2-3|TRBD1
TGTGCCAGCAGGTCAGGACAGGGGGCGGTTTATACGCAGTATTTT
CASRSGQGAVYTQYF
>-|TRBV7-8|TRBJ1-1|-
TGTGCCAACAGCATCGGAGGAGGAGTGGCTTTCTTT
CANSIGGGVAFF
>few|TRBV7-9|TRBJ2-7|-
TGTGCCAGCAGCTTTCCAGGGCTCCACGAGCAGTACTTC
CASSFPGLHEQYF
>-|TRBV6-2/TRBV6-3|TRBJ1-2|-
TGTGCCAGCAGTTACTCGGCCTTCGGGGTCTATGGCTACACCTTC
CASSYSAFGVYGYTF
>-|TRBV7-9|TRBJ2-7|TRBD2
TGTGCCAGCAGCTTAGTTTCGGGGGGGGGAGAGCAGTACTTC
CASSLVSGGGEQYF
>many|TRBV12-3/TRBV12-4|TRBJ2-3|TRBD2
TGTGCCAGCAGTTTCCTGACTAGCGGGGGGACAGATACGCAGTATTTT
CASSFLTSGGTDTQYF
>few|TRBV7-4|TRBJ2-5|-
TGTGCCAGCAGCTTGCCCCCAGGAACGGGAGTGGAGACCCAGTACTTC
CASSLPPGTGVETQYF
>few|TRBV27|TRBJ2-1|-
TGTGCCAGCAGTTGGGGACCAACATACAATGAGCAGTTCTTC
CASSWGPTYNEQFF
>many|TRBV7-2|TRBJ1-1|-
TGTGCCAGCAGCCGCCCCGGGATCGGTCCTGAAGCTTTCTTT
CASSRPGIGPEAFF
>-|TRBV27|TRBJ1-1|TRBD1
TGTGCCAGCAGTTCAGGGGGCACGGGCACTGAAGCTTTCTTT
CASSSGGTGTEAFF
>-|TRBV27|TRBJ1-5|-
TGTGCCAGCAGTTTAACAGAAACTCAGCCCCAGCATTTT
CASSLTETQPQHF
>-|TRBV4-3|TRBJ1-1|-
TGCGCCAGCAGCCAAGGAGTGCGATATGAAGCTTTCTTT
CASSQGVRYEAFF
>-|TRBV20-1|TRBJ2-7|TRBD2
TGCAGTGCATCGGGACTAGCGGGGGGGCGGGTGAGAGAGCAGTACTTC
CSASGLAGGRVREQYF
>-|TRBV7-6|TRBJ2-1|-
TGTGCCAGCAGCTTTAAGGCCTACAATGAGCAGTTCTTC
CASSFKAYNEQFF
>-|TRBV6-1|TRBJ1-3|-
TGTGCCAGCAGTGAATCCGGTCTCTCTGACAACACCATATATTTT
CASSESGLSDNTIYF
>-|TRBV7-9|TRBJ1-2|-
TGTGCCAGCAGCCTTTACGCCACTCCTCCGGGTGGCTACACCTTC
CASSLYATPPGGYTF
>-|TRBV6-5|TRBJ2-3|TRBD2
TGTGCCAGCAGTTACGTCGGGGGGGGCCTCACAGATACGCAGTATTTT
CASSYVGGGLTDTQYF